Listed below are T cell receptor beta chains from one sample, sequenced in a study of shared clonotypes between healthy human individuals. Sequencing was performed with immunoSEQ multiplex PCR; in TCRdb, only in-frame clones are kept and a portion is missing. The sample has over a million clones, roughly 80% seen once. The sample comprised memory CD4+ T cells sorted from blood. All receptors come from a man aged 18 to 30 in good health. Each CDR3 is given with its conserved first and last residue. A D gene is named only where the DNA matches it firmly. The listing skips clone size in some rows; elsewhere it reads once, few, many or a size class.

V,D,size,length,J,CDR3,DNA
TRBV7-8,TRBD1,NA,14,TRBJ2-7,CASSFRDRVGEQYF,TGTGCCAGCAGCTTCCGGGACAGGGTCGGGGAGCAGTACTTC
TRBV5-1,NA,few,15,TRBJ1-1,CASSWTGGMNTEAFF,TGCGCCAGCAGCTGGACGGGCGGCATGAACACTGAAGCTTTCTTT
TRBV5-8,NA,NA,16,TRBJ1-4,CASSTQTGSTNEKLFF,TGTGCCAGCAGCACCCAAACAGGATCAACTAATGAAAAACTGTTTTTT
TRBV10-2,TRBD2,few,15,TRBJ2-1,CASSFQAGGRNEQFF,TGCGCCAGCAGTTTTCAAGCGGGAGGTCGGAATGAGCAGTTCTTC
TRBV4-3,TRBD2,few,17,TRBJ2-3,CASSQDVLAGSTDTQYF,TGCGCCAGCAGCCAAGATGTTCTAGCGGGAAGCACAGATACGCAGTATTTT
TRBV11-2,NA,NA,13,TRBJ1-1,CASSLTGNTEAFF,TGTGCCAGCAGCTTGACGGGGAACACTGAAGCTTTCTTT
TRBV2,NA,NA,16,TRBJ2-2,CASSESRGPGTGELFF,TGTGCCAGCAGTGAATCTCGAGGGCCGGGAACCGGGGAGCTGTTTTTT
TRBV4-3,TRBD2,many,19,TRBJ2-1,CASSQGTGPGTRGRNEQFF,TGCGCCAGCAGCCAAGGGACCGGGCCCGGGACTAGAGGTAGGAATGAGCAGTTCTTC
TRBV6-1,TRBD1,NA,16,TRBJ2-7,CASSEAQWDRGREQYF,TGTGCCAGCAGTGAAGCCCAATGGGACAGGGGGCGCGAGCAGTACTTC
TRBV5-6,TRBD2,NA,17,TRBJ2-7,CASGGGTRSLHSYEQYF,TGTGCCAGCGGCGGGGGGACTCGATCTTTACACTCCTACGAGCAGTACTTC
TRBV5-1,NA,once,13,TRBJ1-1,CASGRGTFPEAFF,TGCGCCAGCGGTAGGGGGACATTCCCTGAAGCTTTCTTT
TRBV10-3,TRBD1,NA,15,TRBJ2-6,CAIGTGVSGANVLTF,TGTGCCATAGGGACAGGGGTATCTGGGGCCAACGTCCTGACTTTC
TRBV28,NA,NA,13,TRBJ1-1,CASTPGGGTEAFF,TGTGCCAGCACCCCGGGGGGGGGCACTGAAGCTTTCTTT
TRBV30,TRBD2,NA,18,TRBJ2-2,CAWTKRGRLAGETGELFF,TGTGCCTGGACAAAACGGGGCCGCCTAGCGGGAGAAACCGGGGAGCTGTTTTTT
TRBV30,TRBD1,few,15,TRBJ1-6,CAWTALRQGNSPLHF,TGTGCCTGGACGGCCCTGAGACAGGGGAATTCACCCCTCCACTTT
TRBV5-6,NA,NA,13,TRBJ2-4,CASSLDRGNIQYF,TGTGCCAGCAGCTTGGATCGGGGAAACATTCAGTACTTC
TRBV7-2,NA,NA,14,TRBJ1-5,CASSFDRYNQPQHF,TGTGCCAGCAGCTTCGACAGGTACAATCAGCCCCAGCATTTT
TRBV7-2,NA,NA,14,TRBJ2-7,CASSSPGTRPEQYF,TGTGCCAGCAGCTCACCCGGGACCCGCCCCGAGCAGTACTTC
TRBV7-2,NA,once,16,TRBJ2-7,CASSPFGLSKSYEQYF,TGTGCCAGCAGCCCCTTCGGACTTAGCAAATCCTACGAGCAGTACTTC
TRBV7-7,TRBD1,NA,15,TRBJ2-5,CASSLRQGAGETQYF,TGTGCTAGCAGCTTAAGACAGGGGGCTGGTGAGACCCAGTACTTC
TRBV5-1,TRBD2,NA,15,TRBJ2-3,CASSSDLAGGDTQYF,TGCGCCAGCAGCTCCGACTTAGCGGGAGGAGATACGCAGTATTTT
TRBV7-3,NA,few,15,TRBJ1-2,CASSEGPSLNYGYTF,TGTGCCAGCAGCGAAGGGCCCTCCCTTAACTATGGCTACACCTTC
TRBV5-4,NA,NA,14,TRBJ2-2,CASSRKDKLGELFF,TGTGCCAGCAGCAGGAAAGATAAACTCGGGGAGCTGTTTTTT
TRBV30,NA,NA,13,TRBJ1-4,CAWTRAFNEKLFF,TGTGCCTGGACCAGGGCGTTTAATGAAAAACTGTTTTTT
TRBV30,NA,NA,13,TRBJ1-4,CAWRGGGIGKLFF,TGTGCCTGGAGGGGAGGTGGGATAGGAAAACTGTTTTTT
TRBV7-2,NA,NA,16,TRBJ1-3,CASSLAQGVAGNTIYF,TGTGCCAGCAGCTTGGCGCAGGGAGTTGCTGGAAACACCATATATTTT
TRBV5-5,TRBD1,NA,15,TRBJ1-2,CASSLGQQGAYGYTF,TGTGCCAGCAGCCTTGGACAGCAGGGGGCCTATGGCTACACCTTC
TRBV7-9,NA,NA,11,TRBJ2-1,CASSLAGEQFF,TGTGCCAGCAGCTTAGCAGGTGAGCAGTTCTTC
TRBV4-1,NA,NA,13,TRBJ2-3,CASSQDTGRTQYF,TGCGCCAGCAGCCAAGATACCGGGCGTACGCAGTATTTT
TRBV5-6,TRBD1,few,11,TRBJ1-4,CASSGTGKLFF,TGTGCCAGCAGCGGGACAGGGAAACTGTTTTTT
TRBV15,TRBD1,NA,19,TRBJ2-3,CATSRDEVWTGSSTDTQYF,TGTGCCACCAGCAGAGATGAAGTGTGGACAGGGAGCAGCACAGATACGCAGTATTTT
TRBV11-2,TRBD2,NA,15,TRBJ2-7,CASSLDGLAGYEQYF,TGTGCCAGCAGCTTAGACGGCCTAGCGGGGTACGAGCAGTACTTC
TRBV19,NA,NA,13,TRBJ2-1,CASSLNGNNEQFF,TGTGCCAGTAGTCTTAACGGCAACAATGAGCAGTTCTTC
TRBV6-5,TRBD1,NA,15,TRBJ2-1,CASSFLGTGGDEQFF,TGTGCCAGCAGTTTCCTCGGGACAGGGGGGGATGAGCAGTTCTTC
TRBV25-1,NA,NA,14,TRBJ1-4,CASSDGQGSEKLFF,TGTGCCAGCAGTGATGGGCAGGGAAGTGAAAAACTGTTTTTT
TRBV28,TRBD1,NA,14,TRBJ1-2,CASSPGQFVAGYTF,TGTGCCAGCAGTCCGGGACAGTTTGTGGCTGGCTACACCTTC
TRBV5-1,TRBD1,few,16,TRBJ1-6,CASSLGTGAYNSPLHF,TGCGCCAGCAGCTTGGGGACAGGGGCCTATAATTCACCCCTCCACTTT
TRBV30,NA,NA,15,TRBJ1-1,CAWSYLTLLNTEAFF,TGTGCCTGGAGTTATTTAACACTGCTTAACACTGAAGCTTTCTTT
TRBV4-2,TRBD2,NA,17,TRBJ2-3,CASSQDGAGGGADTQYF,TGTGCCAGCAGCCAAGATGGAGCGGGCGGGGGAGCAGATACGCAGTATTTT
TRBV27,TRBD2,NA,15,TRBJ2-7,CASSWTGLGPYEQYF,TGTGCCAGCAGTTGGACGGGACTAGGACCCTACGAGCAGTACTTC
TRBV6-6,TRBD1,NA,16,TRBJ2-2,CASSYHGTANTGELFF,TGTGCCAGCAGTTACCATGGGACAGCTAACACCGGGGAGCTGTTTTTT
TRBV28,NA,NA,11,TRBJ2-2,CASSLTAELFF,TGTGCCAGCAGTTTAACCGCGGAGCTGTTTTTT
TRBV30,NA,NA,15,TRBJ1-6,CAWSGGSSYNSPLHF,TGTGCCTGGAGTGGGGGGAGCTCCTATAATTCACCCCTCCACTTT
TRBV2,NA,NA,16,TRBJ2-1,CASSEAAGTSYNEQFF,TGTGCCAGCAGTGAAGCAGCAGGGACTTCCTACAATGAGCAGTTCTTC
TRBV5-5,TRBD1,NA,19,TRBJ2-1,CAGSLAGTGLIIAYNEQFF,TGTGCCGGCAGCTTGGCCGGGACAGGGCTTATTATCGCCTACAATGAGCAGTTCTTC
TRBV25-1,NA,few,16,TRBJ1-3,CASSVIGGYAGNTIYF,TGTGCCAGCAGTGTAATCGGGGGGTACGCTGGAAACACCATATATTTT
TRBV5-6,TRBD2,NA,16,TRBJ2-2,CASSRQGGARTGELFF,TGTGCCAGCAGCCGTCAGGGAGGGGCGCGCACCGGGGAGCTGTTTTTT
TRBV6-1,NA,NA,14,TRBJ1-3,CASSGASSGNTIYF,TGTGCCAGCAGCGGGGCTAGCTCTGGAAACACCATATATTTT
TRBV5-1,NA,NA,15,TRBJ1-5,CASSPGGSGNQPQHF,TGCGCCAGCAGCCCAGGCGGCTCGGGTAATCAGCCCCAGCATTTT
TRBV10-3,TRBD1,many,15,TRBJ1-6,CAISEDRGFYSPLHF,TGTGCCATCAGCGAAGACAGGGGGTTTTATTCACCCCTCCACTTT
TRBV7-7,TRBD1,NA,13,TRBJ2-1,CASSSDRDGEQFF,TGTGCTAGCAGCTCCGACAGGGATGGTGAGCAGTTCTTC
TRBV4-1,TRBD2,NA,20,TRBJ2-3,CASSQRGTSGRPQITDTQYF,TGCGCCAGCAGCCAACGGGGGACTAGCGGGAGGCCACAAATCACAGATACGCAGTATTTT